This T cell receptor beta chain originates from a study of T cells in localized non-small cell lung cancer (dated by TCRdb to about 2020). Study-level background: T cell repertoires of more than 200 early-stage NSCLC patients were analyzed, with tumors being compared against uninvolved tumor-adjacent lungs. NSCLC patients had a mean age of approximately 66 years, and around 140 were male and nearly 110 female. The cohort comprised under 250 treatment-naïve NSCLC patients with resected, localized lung tumors. What the study reported, not specific to this receptor: Multi-region tumor sequencing was not performed, so intratumor heterogeneity could not be excluded. Uninvolved tumor-adjacent lung showed the highest T cell clonality, higher than tumor, which suggests more focused antigenic responses in the uninvolved tumor-adjacent lung. Higher blood T cell density associated with longer overall survival, while higher adjacent-lung clonality associated with shorter survival. Because the study design was exploratory, TCR variables were selected using unadjusted p-values without false-discovery rate correction. Of the top 100 tumor clones, a median of roughly 53 were detected in paired uninvolved adjacent lung; roughly 26 were also among that lung's top 100.

At diagnosis, peripheral blood, uninvolved tumor-adjacent lung and tumor were collected and stored as a combination of fresh-frozen and FFPE material. For TCR repertoire profiling, the blood samples were analyzed as peripheral blood mononuclear cells. In the case of this clone: The target of this receptor is not known. Nothing much larger sits one base from this clone, and base qualities are not available.

From a lookup of the germline V gene, CDR1 and CDR2 are MDHEN and SYDVKM. V loses 2 bases of germline sequence and J loses 5 bases, and the interval between the two ends is 13 bases. The CDR3 holds 15 amino acids from the cysteine to the phenylalanine. Only the CDR3 region is kept as DNA, spanning 45 bases read in frame from base 1. The immunoSEQ Assay was used to sequence TCR beta CDR3 regions from DNA. The paper's data handling went like this. T cell density was computed as TCR beta template counts normalized to usable DNA estimated by amplifying housekeeping genes. The preseqR package was used to estimate richness by extrapolating to 400,000 templates for PBMC samples and to 120,000 templates for tissue samples. Clonality was calculated as one minus Pielou's evenness. To identify tissue-enriched TCRs, differential abundance testing was run on productive amino-acid clonotypes with a minimum total count of 5 and an alpha of 0.1. Repertoire overlap between compartments was quantified with the Jaccard Index and Morisita Overlap Index. GLIPH grouped TCR beta CDR3s together with public tetramer-defined viral CDR3s, and a viral motif had to include at least three viral sequences and also show V-gene enrichment. In TCRdb, the immuneACCESS table is reduced to in-frame sequences with V and J assigned. These tables do not hold every clone; where another copy was compared, an unresolved V gene accounts for under half, and the others remain unexplained. That table gives V, J and clone size, and the DNA gave D and trimming. Counted in this sample were 15,000 to 25,000 clones; 75% to 85% of them appeared once. About 4% of the sample is taken by the ten largest.

This clonotype was obtained from a man aged 35-75 years with stage I lung adenocarcinoma. The sample here was peripheral blood, taken before any cancer treatment. The chain is made from TRBV28 and TRBJ1-5; a tentative D match to TRBD1 spans 5 bases. The CDR3 region: CASSLLGEFDQPQHF. The DNA sequence is as follows: TGTGCCAGCAGTTTACTAGGGGAGTTCGATCAGCCCCAGCATTTT.